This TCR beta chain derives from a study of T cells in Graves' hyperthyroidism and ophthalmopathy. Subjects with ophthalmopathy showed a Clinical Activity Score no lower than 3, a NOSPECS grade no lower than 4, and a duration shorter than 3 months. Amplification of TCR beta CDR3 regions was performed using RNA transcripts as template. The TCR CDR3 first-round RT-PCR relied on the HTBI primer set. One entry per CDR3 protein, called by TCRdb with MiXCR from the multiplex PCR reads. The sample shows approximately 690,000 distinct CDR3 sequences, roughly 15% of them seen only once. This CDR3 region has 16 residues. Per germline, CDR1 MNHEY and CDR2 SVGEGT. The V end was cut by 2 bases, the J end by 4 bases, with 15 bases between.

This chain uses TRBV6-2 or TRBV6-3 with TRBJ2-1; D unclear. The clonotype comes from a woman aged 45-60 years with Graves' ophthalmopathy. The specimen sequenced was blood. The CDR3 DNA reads TGTGCCAGCAGTTACCTCGACGGACCTCCTTACAATGAGCAGTTCTTC. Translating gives CASSYLDGPPYNEQFF.